The T cell receptor (beta chain) described here comes from a study of T-cell memory formation after mild COVID-19. Study-wide results and caveats: Clones that shrank (day 15 to 85) were balanced CD4/CD8, whereas later expanders leaned CD4+. Contracting CD4+ clones lay largely in CM and EM, with CD8+ ones residing in EMRA.

From 5'RACE with constant-segment primers came TCR alpha and TCR beta cDNA libraries that carried sample barcodes and UMIs. TCRdb recomputed calls from the 5' RACE reads with MiXCR, one row per CDR3 protein. This table has about 430,000 distinct CDR3 sequences, roughly a quarter appearing once. Trimming took 2 bases from V and 4 from J, leaving 10 bases between them. The CDR3 runs to 13 residues. The germline V gene encodes CDR1 SGDLS and CDR2 YYNGEE. This clonotype occurred a few times. Its antigen is not known. The sequenced sample consisted of PBMCs or a T cell subset sorted from them (not recorded which). This chain links TRBV9 with TRBJ2-7; either TRBD1 or TRBD2 may supply D (5 bases each). This TCR was recovered from an adult woman who had mild COVID-19 (a few samples of this study predate the infection). Cell type and time point are not known. The CDR3 DNA sequence: TGTGCCAGCAGCGTGGGACCCATATACGAGCAGTACTTC. It specifies CASSVGPIYEQYF.